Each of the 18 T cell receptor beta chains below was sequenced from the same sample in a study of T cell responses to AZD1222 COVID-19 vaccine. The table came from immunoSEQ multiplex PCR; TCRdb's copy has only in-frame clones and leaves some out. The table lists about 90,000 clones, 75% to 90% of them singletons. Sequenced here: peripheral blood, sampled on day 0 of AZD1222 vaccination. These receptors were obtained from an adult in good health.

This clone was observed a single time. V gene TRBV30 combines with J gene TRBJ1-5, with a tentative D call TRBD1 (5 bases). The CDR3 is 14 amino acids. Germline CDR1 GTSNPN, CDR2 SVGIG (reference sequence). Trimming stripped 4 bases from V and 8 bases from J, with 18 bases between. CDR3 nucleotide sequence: TGTGCCTGGACTCGGGGGTTGGAAATGGAGCCCCAGCATTTT. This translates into CAWTRGLEMEPQHF. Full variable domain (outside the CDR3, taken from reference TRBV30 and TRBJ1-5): SQTIHQWPATLVQPVGSPLSLECTVEGTSNPNLYWYRQAAGRGLQLLFYSVGIGQISSEVPQNLSASRPQDRQFILSSKKLLLSDSGFYLCAWTRGLEMEPQHFGDGTRLSIL.

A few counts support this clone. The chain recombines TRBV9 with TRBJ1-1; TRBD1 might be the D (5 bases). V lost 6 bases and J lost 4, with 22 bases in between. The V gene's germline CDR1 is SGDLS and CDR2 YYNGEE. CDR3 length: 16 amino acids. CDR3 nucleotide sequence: TGTGCCAGCACCGTTGGACAAGCCCCGACGGGCACTGAAGCTTTCTTT. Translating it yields CASTVGQAPTGTEAFF. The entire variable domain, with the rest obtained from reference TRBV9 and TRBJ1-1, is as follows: DSGVTQTPKHLITATGQRVTLRCSPRSGDLSVYWYQQSLDQGLQFLIQYYNGEERAKGNILERFSAQQFPDLHSELNLSSLELGDSALYFCASTVGQAPTGTEAFFGQGTRLTVV.

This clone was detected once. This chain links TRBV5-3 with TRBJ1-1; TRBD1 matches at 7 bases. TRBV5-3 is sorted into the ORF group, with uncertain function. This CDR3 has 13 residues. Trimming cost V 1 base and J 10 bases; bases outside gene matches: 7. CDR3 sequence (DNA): TGTGCCAGAAGCTTGCTAAACAGGGGCGTAGCTTTCTTT. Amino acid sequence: CARSLLNRGVAFF.

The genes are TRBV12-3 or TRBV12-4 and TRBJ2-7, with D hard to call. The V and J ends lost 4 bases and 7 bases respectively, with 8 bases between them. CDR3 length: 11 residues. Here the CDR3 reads CASSSLREQYF. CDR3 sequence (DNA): TGTGCCAGCAGTTCTCTGAGAGAGCAGTACTTC.

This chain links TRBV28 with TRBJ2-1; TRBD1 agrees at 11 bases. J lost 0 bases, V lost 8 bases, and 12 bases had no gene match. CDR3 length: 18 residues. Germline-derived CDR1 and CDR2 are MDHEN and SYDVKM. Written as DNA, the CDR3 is TGTGCCAGCTGGACAGGGGGCGCCGGCTCTAGCTCCTACAATGAGCAGTTCTTC. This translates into CASWTGGAGSSSYNEQFF.

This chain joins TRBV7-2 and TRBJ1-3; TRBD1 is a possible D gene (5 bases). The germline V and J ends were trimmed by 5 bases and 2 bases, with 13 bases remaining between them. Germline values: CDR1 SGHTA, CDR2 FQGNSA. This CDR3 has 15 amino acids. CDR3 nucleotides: TGTGCCAGCAGCACCACAGGATATGCTGGAAACACCATATATTTT. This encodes CASSTTGYAGNTIYF.

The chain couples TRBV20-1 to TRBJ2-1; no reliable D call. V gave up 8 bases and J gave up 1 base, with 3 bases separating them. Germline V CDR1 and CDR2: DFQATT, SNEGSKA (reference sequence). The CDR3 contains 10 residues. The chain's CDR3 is CSLSYNEQFF. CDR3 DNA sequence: TGCAGTCTTTCCTACAATGAGCAGTTCTTC.

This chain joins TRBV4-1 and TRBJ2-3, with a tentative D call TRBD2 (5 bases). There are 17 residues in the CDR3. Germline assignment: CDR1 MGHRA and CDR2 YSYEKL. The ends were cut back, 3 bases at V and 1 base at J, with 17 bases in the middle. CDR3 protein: CASSQGRGWVRTDTQYF. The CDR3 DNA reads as TGCGCCAGCAGCCAGGGCCGAGGGTGGGTCCGCACAGATACGCAGTATTTT.

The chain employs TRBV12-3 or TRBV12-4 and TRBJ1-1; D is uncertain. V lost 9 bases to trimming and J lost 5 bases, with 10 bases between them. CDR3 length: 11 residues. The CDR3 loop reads CASREGTEAFF. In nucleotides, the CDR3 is TGTGCCAGTCGGGAAGGGACTGAAGCTTTCTTT.

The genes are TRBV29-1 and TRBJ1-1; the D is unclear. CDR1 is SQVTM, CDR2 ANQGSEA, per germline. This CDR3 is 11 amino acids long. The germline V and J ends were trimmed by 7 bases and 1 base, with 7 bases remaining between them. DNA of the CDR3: TGCAGCGGTGAGAAGAACACTGAAGCTTTCTTT. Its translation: CSGEKNTEAFF.

CDR3 residues: CASRLAAYNEQFF. CDR3 in DNA: TGCGCCAGCAGACTAGCGGCCTACAATGAGCAGTTCTTC. V and J are TRBV10-2 and TRBJ2-1; 8 bases are shared with TRBD2. The CDR3 loop spans 13 amino acids. Germline CDR1 reads WSHSY; CDR2 reads SAAADI. V lost 6 bases, J lost 2 bases, and 0 bases stayed unmatched.

This CDR3 is CASRTGQANYGYTF. Here the CDR3 DNA reads TGTGCCAGCAGGACTGGACAAGCTAACTATGGCTACACCTTC. This chain links TRBV6-5 with TRBJ1-2; tentatively, D is TRBD1 (5 bases). Germline values: CDR1 MNHEY, CDR2 SVGAGI. This CDR3 has 14 amino acids. V gave up 6 bases and J gave up 0 bases, with 11 bases separating them.

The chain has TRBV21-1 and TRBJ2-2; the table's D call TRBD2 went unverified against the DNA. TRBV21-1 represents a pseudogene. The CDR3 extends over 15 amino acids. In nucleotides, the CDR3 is TGTGCCAGCAGCTTAAGCGGAGCGAACACCGGGGAGCTGTTTTTT. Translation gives CASSLSGANTGELFF.

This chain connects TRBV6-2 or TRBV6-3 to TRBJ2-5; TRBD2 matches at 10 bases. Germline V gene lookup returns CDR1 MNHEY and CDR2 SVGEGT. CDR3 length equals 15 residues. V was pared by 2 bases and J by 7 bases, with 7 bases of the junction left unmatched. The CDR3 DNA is TGTGCCAGCAGTTACGGGACTAGCGTAACGTCGACCCAGTACTTC. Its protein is CASSYGTSVTSTQYF.

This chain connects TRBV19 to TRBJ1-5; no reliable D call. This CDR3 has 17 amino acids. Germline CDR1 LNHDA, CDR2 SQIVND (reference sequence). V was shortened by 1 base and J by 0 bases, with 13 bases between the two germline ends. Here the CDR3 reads CASSIGAGSFSNQPQHF. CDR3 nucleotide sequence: TGTGCCAGTAGTATAGGGGCGGGGTCCTTTAGCAATCAGCCCCAGCATTTT.

The CDR3 sequence: CASIGRGSYEQYF. CDR3 coding DNA: TGTGCCAGCATCGGTCGGGGATCCTACGAGCAGTACTTC. The chain has TRBV11-2 and TRBJ2-7; a possible D gene is TRBD2 (5 bases). Germline loops: CDR1 SGHAT, CDR2 FQNNGV. The length of the CDR3 is 13 residues. V lost 7 bases and J 1 base, leaving 11 bases between the germline ends.

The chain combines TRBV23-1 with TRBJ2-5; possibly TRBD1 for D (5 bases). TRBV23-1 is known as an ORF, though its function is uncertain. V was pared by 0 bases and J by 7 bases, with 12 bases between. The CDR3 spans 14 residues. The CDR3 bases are TGCGCCAGCAGTCAATCGGGGCAGGGTATGACCCAGTACTTC. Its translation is CASSQSGQGMTQYF.

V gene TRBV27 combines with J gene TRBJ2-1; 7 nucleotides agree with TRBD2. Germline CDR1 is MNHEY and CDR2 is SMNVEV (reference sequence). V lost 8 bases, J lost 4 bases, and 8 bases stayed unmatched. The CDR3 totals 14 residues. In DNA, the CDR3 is TGTGCCAGCCGAAGCGGGGCAAGTTACAATGAGCAGTTCTTC. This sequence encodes CASRSGASYNEQFF.